Reported below is one T cell receptor beta chain. TCRdb ran MiXCR on the reads and lists one entry per CDR3 protein. Found here are 250,000 to 300,000 distinct CDR3 sequences, 15% to 20% of them singletons; the top ten hold 40% to 55%. This sample is part of a study of T cell repertoires in cytomegalovirus infection. Germline V gives CDR1 SGHAT, CDR2 FQNNGV. The CDR3 is 13 amino acids. The V end was cut by 7 bases, the J end by 2 bases, with 12 bases between. The TCR sequence derives from a human donor in good health (CMV status not recorded). Some clones in this sample may be carry-over from other donors' samples. This chain joins TRBV11-2 and TRBJ2-7; maybe TRBD2 (5 bases). Sequencing was performed on CD8+ T cells from PBMCs. CDR3 in amino acids: CASTRAGPYEQYF. CDR3 DNA: TGTGCCAGCACGCGGGCAGGACCCTACGAGCAGTACTTC.